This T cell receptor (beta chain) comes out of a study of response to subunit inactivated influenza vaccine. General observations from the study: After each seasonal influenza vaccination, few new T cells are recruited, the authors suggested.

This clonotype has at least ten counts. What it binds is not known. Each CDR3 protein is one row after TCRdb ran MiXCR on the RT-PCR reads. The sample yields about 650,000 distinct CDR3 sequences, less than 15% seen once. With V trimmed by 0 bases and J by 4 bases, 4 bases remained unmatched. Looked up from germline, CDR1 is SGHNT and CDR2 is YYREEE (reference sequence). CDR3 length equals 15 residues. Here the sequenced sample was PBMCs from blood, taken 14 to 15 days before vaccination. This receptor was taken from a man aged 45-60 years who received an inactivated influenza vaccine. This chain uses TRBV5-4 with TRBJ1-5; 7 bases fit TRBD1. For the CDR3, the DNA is TGTGCCAGCAGCTTGGCTGGGACAGCAAATCAGCCCCAGCATTTT. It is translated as CASSLAGTANQPQHF.